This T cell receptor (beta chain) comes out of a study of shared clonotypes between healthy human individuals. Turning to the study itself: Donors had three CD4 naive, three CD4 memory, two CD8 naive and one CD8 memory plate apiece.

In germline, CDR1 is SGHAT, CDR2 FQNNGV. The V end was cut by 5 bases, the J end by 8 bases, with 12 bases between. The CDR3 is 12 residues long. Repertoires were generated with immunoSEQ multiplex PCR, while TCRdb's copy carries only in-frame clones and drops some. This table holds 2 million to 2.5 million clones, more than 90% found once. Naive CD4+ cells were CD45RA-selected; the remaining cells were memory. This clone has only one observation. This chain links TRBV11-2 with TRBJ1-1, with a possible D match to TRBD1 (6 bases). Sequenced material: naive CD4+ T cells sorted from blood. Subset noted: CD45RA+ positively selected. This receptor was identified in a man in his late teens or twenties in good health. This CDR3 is CASSRIQGEAFF. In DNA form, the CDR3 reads TGTGCCAGCAGCCGAATTCAGGGGGAAGCTTTCTTT.